The 26 T cell receptor beta chains in this list originate from one sample, sequenced in a study of Graves' ophthalmopathy and Graves' hyperthyroidism. Researchers took RNA transcripts and amplified TCR beta CDR3 regions from them. HTBI-primed first-round RT-PCR preceded second-round multiplex PCR. One entry per CDR3 protein results from TCRdb running MiXCR on the multiplex PCR reads. The sample has almost 400,000 distinct CDR3 sequences, about 17% seen once. The sequencing sample was made of peripheral blood. These receptors were taken from a woman aged 18-29 years with Graves' ophthalmopathy.

This clonotype came up many times. V usage is TRBV27 and J usage is TRBJ2-7, with 9 bases lining up with TRBD1. The CDR3 contains 17 residues. After removal of 5 bases from V and 2 bases from J, the junction contained 13 bases not matched to a gene. Germline CDR1 reads MNHEY; CDR2 reads SMNVEV (reference sequence). CDR3: CASSPRTGVGGAYEQYF. For the CDR3, the DNA is TGTGCCAGCAGTCCCCGGACAGGGGTTGGGGGAGCCTACGAGCAGTACTTC.

This clonotype was counted ten times or more. This sequence joins TRBV12-3 or TRBV12-4 and TRBJ2-2, with 7 positions matching TRBD2. The J segment lost 2 bases and the V segment lost 6 bases, leaving 3 bases of the junction unmatched. The CDR3 contains 14 residues. This CDR3 is CASSQRGNTGELFF. In nucleotides, the CDR3 is TGTGCCAGCAGCCAGCGGGGAAACACCGGGGAGCTGTTTTTT.

This clonotype showed up many times. The chain couples TRBV20-1 to TRBJ1-5, with 9 bases lining up with TRBD1. The CDR3 spans 13 residues. The V segment lost 5 bases and the J segment 4 bases; nucleotides outside the gene matches: 3. Germline V lookup: CDR1 DFQATT, CDR2 SNEGSKA (reference sequence). CDR3: CSAVGQGNQPQHF. CDR3 DNA: TGCAGTGCTGTGGGACAGGGAAATCAGCCCCAGCATTTT.

This clonotype was seen repeatedly, ten times or more. This sequence joins TRBV4-3 and TRBJ2-7; no firm D call. CDR1 and CDR2 (germline): LGHNA, YSLEER. The ends were cut back, 0 bases at V and 3 bases at J, with 12 bases in the middle. The CDR3 sequence is 15 residues long. CDR3 loop: CASSQDTVSRYEQYF. In nucleotides, the CDR3 is TGCGCCAGCAGCCAAGATACAGTATCCCGCTACGAGCAGTACTTC.

Ten or more counts support this clonotype. As the CDR3 is not closed by the conserved phenylalanine or tryptophan, this likely results from a read error. This sequence joins TRBV19 and TRBJ2-7, with D unclear. The CDR3 sequence is 14 residues long. The ends were cut back, 0 bases at V and 1 base at J, with 7 bases in the middle. CDR1 LNHDA and CDR2 SQIVND come from the germline V gene (reference sequence). The CDR3 protein is CASSIEGSSYEQYI. The CDR3 DNA follows: TGTGCCAGTAGTATAGAGGGCAGTTCCTACGAGCAGTACATC.

At least ten counts were recorded for this clonotype. The chain joins TRBV27 to TRBJ2-7; D could derive from TRBD1 or TRBD2 (5 bases each). This CDR3 has 13 amino acids. The V end lost 10 bases, the J end lost 3 bases, and 16 bases lay between the germline ends. CDR1 MNHEY and CDR2 SMNVEV come from the germline V gene (reference sequence). The CDR3 DNA sequence: TGTGCCACCTCGAGGGGATTCTACTACGAGCAGTACTTC. Protein: CATSRGFYYEQYF.

The chain uses TRBV10-3 and TRBJ2-5; the D is unclear. CDR3 size: 15 residues. V lost 2 bases and J lost 5, with 15 bases in between. The germline V gene has CDR1 ENHRY and CDR2 SYGVKD. The CDR3 DNA reads TGTGCCATCAGTGAGGGAACGGAGTGGAAGGAGACCCAGTACTTC. It translates to CAISEGTEWKETQYF.

This clonotype was counted many times. The V and J genes are TRBV5-5 and TRBJ2-7, with unresolved D. This CDR3 region has 16 residues. Deletions cut 0 bases from V and 2 bases from J, with 15 bases between. Germline CDR1 and CDR2: SGHKS and YYEKEE (reference sequence). DNA for the CDR3: TGTGCCAGCAGCTTGGTGGCACGCCCCCCACCCTACGAGCAGTACTTC. It translates to CASSLVARPPPYEQYF.

In its sample, this clonotype was seen many times. V is TRBV6-1 and J is TRBJ2-5; 9 bases are shared with TRBD2. Trimming took 7 bases from V and 1 from J; bases not matched to a gene: 7. Per the germline V gene, CDR1 is MNHNS and CDR2 is SASEGT. The CDR3 is made up of 15 amino acids. The CDR3, as DNA: TGTGCCAGCAAACGGGCGGGAGGGCCCCAAGAGACCCAGTACTTC. It specifies CASKRAGGPQETQYF.

This clonotype was seen ten or more times. The chain has TRBV20-1 and TRBJ2-7; 9 nucleotides line up with TRBD2. Germline V CDR1 and CDR2: DFQATT, SNEGSKA (reference sequence). The CDR3 is 13 residues long. Unmatched junction bases numbered 4, after V lost 5 bases and J lost 2 bases. CDR3 region: CSAGRLAAYEQYF. DNA for the CDR3: TGCAGTGCTGGGAGACTAGCGGCCTACGAGCAGTACTTC.

This clonotype was recorded many times. The chain has TRBV12-3 or TRBV12-4 and TRBJ2-5; 7 nucleotides align to TRBD1. The length of the CDR3 is 17 residues. With 6 bases clipped from V and 1 base from J, the junction kept 14 bases outside the gene matches. The CDR3 sequence is CASSRPGTEHFQETQYF. CDR3 sequence (DNA): TGTGCCAGCAGCAGACCCGGGACAGAACACTTCCAAGAGACCCAGTACTTC.

The V call is TRBV20-1, the J call TRBJ1-5; TRBD1 aligns across 9 bases. Germline V gene lookup returns CDR1 DFQATT and CDR2 SNEGSKA (reference sequence). Trimming at V came to 0 bases and at J to 6 bases, leaving 9 bases not matched to a gene. The CDR3 spans 16 residues. The CDR3 here is CSARDQSTGGSQPQHF. The CDR3 DNA is TGCAGTGCTAGAGATCAGTCGACAGGGGGTAGTCAGCCCCAGCATTTT.

At least ten counts were recorded for this clonotype. The chain joins TRBV7-2 to TRBJ2-7, with 7 bases that match TRBD1. This CDR3 spans 15 amino acids. The V and J ends lost 1 base and 3 bases, in that order; junction bases with no gene match: 6. Germline V gene lookup returns CDR1 SGHTA and CDR2 FQGNSA. CDR3 protein: CASSLVGAGGYEQYF. CDR3 coding DNA: TGTGCCAGCAGCTTAGTAGGTGCAGGGGGCTACGAGCAGTACTTC.

The table lists this clonotype with many counts. V gene TRBV30 combines with J gene TRBJ1-1, with 7 bases that match TRBD1. Germline CDR1 reads GTSNPN; CDR2 reads SVGIG (reference sequence). The ends lost 4 bases at V and 4 bases at J; junction bases unmatched: 3. The CDR3 spans 12 residues. CDR3 amino acids: CAWIGGFTEAFF. CDR3 in DNA: TGTGCCTGGATAGGGGGCTTCACTGAAGCTTTCTTT.

In its sample, this clonotype was seen many times. The chain combines TRBV20-1 with TRBJ2-7, with TRBD2 matching over 11 bases. The CDR3 spans 15 residues. V trimming: 0 bases; J trimming: 3 bases; junction bases outside the gene matches: 4. Germline V CDR1 and CDR2: DFQATT, SNEGSKA (reference sequence). In DNA form, the CDR3 reads TGCAGTGCTAGAGATGAGGGACTAGCGGACTACGAGCAGTACTTC. Translated, it gives CSARDEGLADYEQYF.

This clonotype was observed at least ten times. The chain combines TRBV5-1 with TRBJ2-5; D might be TRBD1 (6 bases). The germline V gene has CDR1 SGHRS and CDR2 YFSETQ. The ends were cut back, 5 bases at V and 5 bases at J, with 19 bases in the middle. The CDR3 has 15 amino acids. This chain's CDR3 is CASRTGSDTRETQYF. The CDR3 DNA reads TGCGCCAGCAGGACAGGATCGGACACGCGGGAGACCCAGTACTTC.

The chain has TRBV7-2 and TRBJ1-1; 8 bases agree with TRBD1. CDR1 and CDR2 from the germline V gene are SGHTA and FQGNSA. This CDR3 is built from 14 residues. Trimming took 5 bases from V and 6 from J; bases not matched to a gene: 8. The CDR3 sequence is CASSIGQGNPEAFF. CDR3 coding DNA: TGTGCCAGCAGCATAGGACAGGGCAACCCTGAAGCTTTCTTT.

This chain links TRBV6-2 or TRBV6-3 with TRBJ2-7, with D maybe TRBD2 (6 bases). CDR3 size: 12 residues. V was clipped by 7 bases and J by 0 bases, with 7 bases between them. Germline V gene sequence: CDR1 MNHEY, CDR2 SVGEGT. The CDR3 DNA reads TGTGCCAGCATGACTAGCTCCTACGAGCAGTACTTC. Encoded protein: CASMTSSYEQYF.

This clonotype was picked up many times. V is TRBV6-2 or TRBV6-3 and J is TRBJ2-2; 11 nucleotides align to TRBD1. This CDR3 is built from 16 residues. The germline V gene encodes CDR1 MNHEY and CDR2 SVGEGT. V lost 5 bases and J lost 5; bases outside the gene matches: 7. CDR3 DNA sequence: TGTGCCAGCAGTGCGTCGGACAGGGGGCGTACCGGGGAGCTGTTTTTT. It encodes CASSASDRGRTGELFF.

This clonotype was counted ten times or more. The DNA of the CDR3 is TGTGCCAGCAGCTTTCTGGACAGGGGGGGCTCCTACGAGCAGTACTTC. Translating it yields CASSFLDRGGSYEQYF. J is TRBJ2-7 and V is TRBV11-2; TRBD1 aligns across 10 bases. Losses at the gene ends were 3 bases for V and 0 bases for J; bases not matched to a gene: 5. Germline V gene lookup returns CDR1 SGHAT and CDR2 FQNNGV. The CDR3 is 16 amino acids.

This clonotype was seen many times. The chain carries TRBV7-2 and TRBJ1-3; perhaps TRBD1 as D (6 bases). Germline V gives CDR1 SGHTA, CDR2 FQGNSA. The CDR3 is 14 amino acids. With 6 bases removed from V and 7 bases from J, the gap between germline ends came to 16 bases. The CDR3 region has the DNA TGTGCCAGCAGATCCGAGGGGGGCGCCAACACCATATATTTT. It codes for CASRSEGGANTIYF.

Many counts were recorded for this clonotype. The gene calls are TRBV7-2 and TRBJ2-7; 14 positions match TRBD2. This CDR3 has 15 residues. The junction had 7 bases not matched to a gene; V was cut back by 5 bases and J by 7 bases. The germline V gene has CDR1 SGHTA and CDR2 FQGNSA. CDR3 protein: CASSVTSGGAGEQYF. CDR3 DNA sequence: TGTGCCAGCAGCGTGACTAGCGGGGGGGCGGGGGAGCAGTACTTC.

This clonotype occurred many times. The chain employs TRBV6-1 and TRBJ2-7, with TRBD1 as a possible D gene (5 bases). V was pared by 5 bases and J by 2 bases, with 10 bases between. The CDR3 contains 13 residues. Germline values: CDR1 MNHNS, CDR2 SASEGT. CDR3 protein: CASSRKGPYEQYF. The CDR3 nucleotides are TGTGCCAGCAGTCGTAAGGGGCCCTACGAGCAGTACTTC.

This clonotype was observed a handful of times. The genes are TRBV4-1 and TRBJ1-3; tentative D call: TRBD1 (6 bases). CDR1 is MGHRA, CDR2 YSYEKL, per germline. CDR3 size: 16 residues. V was cut by 0 bases and J by 2 bases, with 11 bases left in between. DNA of the CDR3: TGCGCCAGCAGCCAAGATTCGGGGGGCCCTGGAAACACCATATATTTT. It yields the protein CASSQDSGGPGNTIYF.

This clonotype has a count of ten or more. The chain combines TRBV6-2 or TRBV6-3 with TRBJ2-3, with 15 positions matching TRBD2. V lost 6 bases and J lost 6; bases outside the gene matches: 7. Germline loops: CDR1 MNHEY, CDR2 SVGEGT. This CDR3 has 16 amino acids. CDR3 bases: TGTGCCAGCAGCCTCGGACTAGCGGGAGGGCCGGATACGCAGTATTTT. It yields the protein CASSLGLAGGPDTQYF.

This clonotype was counted ten times or more. The V gene is TRBV10-3, the J gene TRBJ1-2, with 10 bases identical to TRBD1. CDR3 length: 14 residues. Germline loops: CDR1 ENHRY, CDR2 SYGVKD. V lost 8 bases to trimming and J lost 4 bases; unmatched junction nucleotides: 7. The CDR3 nucleotides are TGTGCCATCGATACGGGACAGGGGTCCTATGGCTACACCTTC. Amino acids: CAIDTGQGSYGYTF.